Each of the 27 T cell receptor beta chains below was sequenced from the same sample in a study of cytomegalovirus exposure and HLA in healthy donors. Vbeta (60) and Jbeta (13) primers were used in the PCR. Repertoires were generated with immunoSEQ multiplex PCR, while TCRdb's copy carries only in-frame clones and drops some. Here the sample spans 150,000 or so clones, 82% being singletons. Sequenced sample: PBMCs. These receptors were obtained from a man younger than 45 in good health and CMV-seropositive.

Notes on this clone: The junction shows a germline mismatch at one end, possibly a read error. J is TRBJ2-4 and V is TRBV19, with 9 bases identical to TRBD2. Germline CDR1 is LNHDA and CDR2 is SQIVND (reference sequence). This CDR3 comprises 16 residues. In DNA form, the CDR3 reads TGTGCCAGTAGCGAAGGGCGGGGGGGCGCAAAAAACAGTCAGTACTTC. This gives the protein CASSEGRGGAKNSQYF.

The V gene is TRBV5-4, the J gene TRBJ1-5; possible D gene TRBD1, 5 bases. The CDR3 is made up of 18 amino acids. Germline V gives CDR1 SGHNT, CDR2 YYREEE (reference sequence). V lost 4 bases and J lost 7, with 27 bases in between. The CDR3 DNA reads TGTGCCAGCAGCCACATGGGGCAGGGTGGGGGGTTTCGGCAGCCCCAGCATTTT. Translating gives CASSHMGQGGGFRQPQHF.

This chain joins TRBV5-1 and TRBJ2-3; TRBD1 might be the D (6 bases). CDR3 length equals 14 residues. Germline CDR1 reads SGHRS; CDR2 reads YFSETQ. V was trimmed by 3 bases and J by 1 base, leaving 9 bases between them. The CDR3 here is CASSYRQGTDTQYF. The CDR3 DNA sequence: TGCGCCAGCAGCTACCGACAGGGCACAGATACGCAGTATTTT.

This clone was seen a handful of times. The V and J genes are TRBV7-9 and TRBJ2-5; no definite D call. CDR3 length: 12 amino acids. V was clipped by 5 bases and J by 2 bases, with 6 bases between them. Germline CDR1 reads SEHNR; CDR2 reads FQNEAQ (reference sequence). The CDR3 protein is CASSQQQETQYF. For the CDR3, the DNA is TGTGCCAGCAGCCAACAGCAAGAGACCCAGTACTTC.

This chain links TRBV19 with TRBJ2-3, with 8 nucleotides matching TRBD2. Trimming cost V 6 bases and J 1 base; bases outside gene matches: 6. Germline-derived CDR1 and CDR2 are LNHDA and SQIVND (reference sequence). The CDR3 runs to 15 residues. For the CDR3, the DNA is TGTGCCAGTAGCCAACCGACTAGCGGCACAGATACGCAGTATTTT. Translation gives CASSQPTSGTDTQYF.

V usage is TRBV6-1 and J usage is TRBJ1-1, with a possible D match to TRBD1 (6 bases). Trimming took off 10 bases at V and 10 bases at J, with 13 bases between the two ends. The CDR3 covers 10 residues. Germline V CDR1 and CDR2: MNHNS, SASEGT. The DNA of the CDR3 is TGTGCCACCACTGCCAGGGGAGCTTTCTTT. As protein: CATTARGAFF.

The rearrangement links TRBV18 to TRBJ1-2, with D perhaps matching TRBD1 (5 bases). The CDR3 consists of 16 residues. Germline lookup yields CDR1 KGHSH and CDR2 LQKENI. V gave up 2 bases and J gave up 0 bases, with 13 bases separating them. CDR3 sequence (DNA): TGTGCCAGCTCACCAGTGGCAGGGTTAGCTAACTATGGCTACACCTTC. The encoded protein is CASSPVAGLANYGYTF.

The chain joins TRBV6-5 to TRBJ1-6; no clear D gene. Trimming removed 6 bases from V and 10 bases from J, with 13 bases in between. This CDR3 region has 13 residues. The germline CDR1 and CDR2 sequences are MNHEY and SVGAGI. The CDR3: CASRPGIGSPLHF. Here the CDR3 DNA reads TGTGCCAGCAGGCCCGGGATAGGCTCACCCCTCCACTTT.

The V call is TRBV2, the J call TRBJ1-5; 9 bases map to TRBD1. CDR3 length: 17 residues. CDR1 is SNHLY and CDR2 is FYNNEI in the germline V gene. Germline trimming cut 5 bases from V and 6 bases from J; bases unmatched to any gene: 14. The CDR3 DNA is TGTGCCAGCAGTTCACGACCGGGACAGGGTGTAGGTCAGCCCCAGCATTTT. This sequence encodes CASSSRPGQGVGQPQHF. The full variable domain, with the rest looked up from reference TRBV2 and TRBJ1-5, is EPEVTQTPSHQVTQMGQEVILRCVPISNHLYFYWYRQILGQKVEFLVSFYNNEISEKSEIFDDQFSVERPDGSNFTLKIRSTKLEDSAMYFCASSSRPGQGVGQPQHFGDGTRLSIL.

The V and J genes are TRBV6-6 and TRBJ2-1, with a possible D match to TRBD2 (7 bases). The CDR3 has 14 amino acids. The V and J ends lost 8 bases and 6 bases respectively, with 17 bases between them. Germline assignment: CDR1 MNHNY and CDR2 SVGAGI (reference sequence). CDR3 residues: CASSTHGGPNEQFF. CDR3 nucleotides: TGTGCCAGCTCGACCCACGGGGGGCCCAATGAGCAGTTCTTC.

The chain joins TRBV21-1 to TRBJ2-1; TRBD2 is the table's D call, not checked against the DNA. TRBV21-1 is a recognized pseudogene. The CDR3 has 19 residues. Here the CDR3 reads CASSKSLFSGRVTGNEQFF. The CDR3 coding sequence is TGTGCCAGCAGCAAAAGCTTATTTAGCGGGAGGGTCACGGGGAATGAGCAGTTCTTC.

The CDR3 nucleotides are TGTGCCAGCAGACAGGGGAGCTCCTATAATTCACCCCTCCACTTT. Translated: CASRQGSSYNSPLHF. V is TRBV27 and J is TRBJ1-6; 7 bases are shared with TRBD1. The germline V gene has CDR1 MNHEY and CDR2 SMNVEV (reference sequence). The V and J ends lost 6 bases and 0 bases, in that order; junction bases with no gene match: 2. CDR3 size: 15 residues.

DNA of the CDR3: TGTGCCAGCAGAAATCTTCAGCCCCAGCATTTT. Amino acid sequence: CASRNLQPQHF. The J gene is TRBJ1-5, the V gene TRBV28, with no clear D. The germline V gene encodes CDR1 MDHEN and CDR2 SYDVKM. The CDR3 has 11 residues. Trimming left V 6 bases short and J 6 bases short, with 6 bases between.

The chain couples TRBV18 to TRBJ2-1; D is ambiguous. Germline V gene data show CDR1 as KGHSH and CDR2 as LQKENI. This CDR3 comprises 14 residues. Trimming took off 3 bases at V and 7 bases at J, with 13 bases between the two ends. The CDR3 DNA sequence: TGTGCCAGCTCACCTCCGCGCCCTCGGAATGAGCAGTTCTTC. Protein sequence: CASSPPRPRNEQFF.

The chain is built from TRBV5-4 and TRBJ2-3, with a possible D match to TRBD2 (7 bases). The germline V gene has CDR1 SGHNT and CDR2 YYREEE (reference sequence). The CDR3 covers 15 residues. Trimming stripped 4 bases from V and 4 bases from J, with 16 bases between. Written as DNA, the CDR3 is TGTGCCAGCAGCCCGAGAAGGGGGGGCTCAGATACGCAGTATTTT. It specifies CASSPRRGGSDTQYF.

The J gene is TRBJ2-5, the V gene TRBV18; tentative D call: TRBD2 (5 bases). The CDR3 covers 14 residues. Germline-derived CDR1 and CDR2 are KGHSH and LQKENI. V was cut by 3 bases and J by 1 base, with 9 bases left in between. The DNA of the CDR3 is TGTGCCAGCTCACCCCAGGCGGGCCAAGAGACCCAGTACTTC. This sequence encodes CASSPQAGQETQYF.

The J gene is TRBJ2-7, the V gene TRBV5-1; possible D gene TRBD1, 5 bases. The V gene's germline CDR1 is SGHRS and CDR2 YFSETQ. With 2 bases removed from V and 0 bases from J, the gap between germline ends came to 12 bases. The CDR3 runs 15 residues. DNA of the CDR3: TGCGCCAGCAGCTTTGGTGGGGCCAGCTCCTACGAGCAGTACTTC. It yields the protein CASSFGGASSYEQYF.

The rearrangement joins TRBV11-1 to TRBJ2-7; TRBD1 matches at 10 bases. CDR1 is SGHAT and CDR2 is FQDESV in the germline V gene (reference sequence). V shed 0 bases, J shed 2 bases, and the junction held 4 bases outside the gene matches. This CDR3 is built from 16 residues. CDR3 amino acids: CASSLAGTGAPYEQYF. The CDR3 DNA reads as TGTGCCAGCAGCTTAGCTGGGACAGGGGCTCCCTACGAGCAGTACTTC.

The chain is built from TRBV7-6 and TRBJ2-1; D is perhaps TRBD2 (6 bases). Germline lookup yields CDR1 SGHVS and CDR2 FNYEAQ. Trimming removed 6 bases at V and 7 bases at J, with 10 bases between. CDR3 length equals 12 residues. This CDR3 is CASRSGLNEQFF. In nucleotides, the CDR3 is TGTGCCAGCAGGAGCGGGCTTAATGAGCAGTTCTTC.

The chain employs TRBV11-2 and TRBJ2-2; 10 nucleotides match TRBD1. The CDR3 totals 16 residues. From germline, CDR1 is SGHAT and CDR2 FQNNGV. Trimming cost V 3 bases and J 0 bases; bases outside gene matches: 1. CDR3 sequence: CASSLTGGANTGELFF. DNA of the CDR3: TGTGCCAGCAGCTTGACAGGGGGCGCGAACACCGGGGAGCTGTTTTTT.

This chain uses TRBV6-5 with TRBJ1-6, with 8 bases lining up with TRBD1. CDR1 and CDR2 from the germline V gene are MNHEY and SVGAGI. The CDR3 runs 15 residues. With 0 bases clipped from V and 5 bases from J, the junction kept 0 bases outside the gene matches. CDR3 DNA: TGTGCCAGCAGTTACTCGGGACAGGATAATTCACCCCTCCACTTT. Protein product: CASSYSGQDNSPLHF.

The V gene is TRBV7-8, the J gene TRBJ2-1; no clear D gene. The CDR3 has 12 amino acids. V was clipped by 5 bases and J by 4 bases, with 6 bases between them. The germline V gene encodes CDR1 SGHVS and CDR2 FQNEAQ. The CDR3 reads CASSTAYNEQFF. CDR3 DNA sequence: TGTGCCAGCAGCACCGCGTACAATGAGCAGTTCTTC.

The table lists this clone with a few counts. The chain's CDR3 is CAWSVYSGSETQYF. CDR3 bases: TGTGCCTGGAGTGTATACTCAGGGTCAGAGACCCAGTACTTC. The chain has TRBV30 and TRBJ2-5; possible D gene TRBD1, 5 bases. The CDR3 length is 14 residues. V lost 0 bases and J 4 bases, leaving 12 bases between the germline ends. Germline-derived CDR1 and CDR2 are GTSNPN and SVGIG (reference sequence).

This clone was observed a handful of times. The chain uses TRBV7-2 and TRBJ2-3; the D is unclear. This CDR3 is 14 amino acids long. CDR1 and CDR2 from the germline V gene are SGHTA and FQGNSA. Trimming took off 1 base at V and 3 bases at J, with 8 bases between the two ends. The CDR3 loop reads CASSLDKTTDTQYF. CDR3 bases: TGTGCCAGCAGCTTAGATAAGACTACAGATACGCAGTATTTT.

V and J are TRBV5-1 and TRBJ2-7, with TRBD2 matching 8 bases. Trimming took 8 bases from V and 0 from J; bases not matched to a gene: 7. The germline CDR1 and CDR2 sequences are SGHRS and YFSETQ. The CDR3 contains 14 residues. The CDR3 bases are TGCGCCAGGTCGGGGGGGAGGAGCTCCTACGAGCAGTACTTC. Protein product: CARSGGRSSYEQYF.

This chain joins TRBV5-4 and TRBJ1-3, with D unclear. Trimming left V 1 base short and J 0 bases short, with 5 bases between. The V gene's germline CDR1 is SGHNT and CDR2 YYREEE (reference sequence). The CDR3 has 14 amino acids. The CDR3 nucleotides are TGTGCCAGCAGCTTGTCGAGCTCTGGAAACACCATATATTTT. Translation: CASSLSSSGNTIYF.

The gene calls are TRBV7-9 and TRBJ2-5; tentative D call: TRBD2 (6 bases). The CDR3 contains 14 residues. Trimming cost V 5 bases and J 4 bases, with 14 bases left between them. In germline, CDR1 is SEHNR, CDR2 FQNEAQ (reference sequence). DNA of the CDR3: TGTGCCAGCAGCCATCCAGGGAGGTTAGAGACCCAGTACTTC. As protein: CASSHPGRLETQYF.